Described below is a single T cell receptor beta chain sequence and its context. Trimming at V came to 5 bases and at J to 0 bases, leaving 10 bases not matched to a gene. The CDR3 runs to 18 residues. Germline V gives CDR1 SNHLY, CDR2 FYNNEI. Regions amplified from RNA transcripts were the TCR beta CDR3 regions. The primer set for the first-round RT-PCR of the TCR CDR3 was HTBI. TCRdb used MiXCR to reprocess the multiplex PCR reads, holding one entry per CDR3 protein. The data contain just over 550,000 distinct CDR3 sequences, around 42% of them seen just once; the ten biggest clones take up just over 8%. The entry originates in a study of T cells in Graves' hyperthyroidism and ophthalmopathy.

The chain links TRBV2 to TRBJ2-6, with 7 bases fitting TRBD2. The sequenced material came from peripheral blood or thyroid tissue (not recorded which). The sequence was obtained from a woman aged 18-30 years with Graves' hyperthyroidism. Written as DNA, the CDR3 is TGTGCCAGCAGTTATGCACGGGGAGGGAGCTCTGGGGCCAACGTCCTGACTTTC. This sequence encodes CASSYARGGSSGANVLTF. Combining the CDR3 with reference TRBV2 and TRBJ2-6 gives the whole variable domain EPEVTQTPSHQVTQMGQEVILRCVPISNHLYFYWYRQILGQKVEFLVSFYNNEISEKSEIFDDQFSVERPDGSNFTLKIRSTKLEDSAMYFCASSYARGGSSGANVLTFGAGSRLTVL.